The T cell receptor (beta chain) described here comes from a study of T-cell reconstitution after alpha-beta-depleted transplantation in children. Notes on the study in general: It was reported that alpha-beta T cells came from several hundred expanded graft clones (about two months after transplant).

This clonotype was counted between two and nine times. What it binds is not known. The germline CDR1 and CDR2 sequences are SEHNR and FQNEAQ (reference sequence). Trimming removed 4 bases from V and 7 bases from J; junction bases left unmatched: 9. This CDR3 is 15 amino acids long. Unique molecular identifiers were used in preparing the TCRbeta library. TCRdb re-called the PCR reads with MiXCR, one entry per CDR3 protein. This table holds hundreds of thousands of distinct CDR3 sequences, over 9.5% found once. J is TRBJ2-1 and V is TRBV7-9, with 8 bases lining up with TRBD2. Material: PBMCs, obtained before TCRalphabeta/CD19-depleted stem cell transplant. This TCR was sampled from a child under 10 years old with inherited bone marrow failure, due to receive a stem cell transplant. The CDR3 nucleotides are TGTGCCAGCAGCTCGACCGGGACTAGAGAAAATGAGCAGTTCTTC. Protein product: CASSSTGTRENEQFF.